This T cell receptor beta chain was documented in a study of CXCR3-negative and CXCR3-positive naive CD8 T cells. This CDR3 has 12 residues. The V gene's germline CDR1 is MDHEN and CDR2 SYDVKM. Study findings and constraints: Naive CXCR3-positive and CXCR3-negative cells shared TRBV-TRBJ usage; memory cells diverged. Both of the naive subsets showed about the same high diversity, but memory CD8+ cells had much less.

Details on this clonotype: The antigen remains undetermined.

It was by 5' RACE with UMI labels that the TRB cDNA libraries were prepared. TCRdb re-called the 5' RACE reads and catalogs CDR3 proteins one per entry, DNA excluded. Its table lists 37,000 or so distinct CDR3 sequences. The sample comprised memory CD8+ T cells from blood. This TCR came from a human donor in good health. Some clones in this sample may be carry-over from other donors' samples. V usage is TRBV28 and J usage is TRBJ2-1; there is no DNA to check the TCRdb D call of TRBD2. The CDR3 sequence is CATRTSGAEQFF.